These T cell receptor beta chains were read from a single sample in a study of Graves' ophthalmopathy and Graves' hyperthyroidism. TCRdb processed the multiplex PCR reads anew with MiXCR; each CDR3 protein has one entry. The sample lists hundreds of thousands of distinct CDR3 sequences; about a fifth were seen once. The source material was peripheral blood. The receptor set was obtained from a woman younger than 35 with stable Graves' hyperthyroidism. Some clones in this sample may be carry-over from other donors' samples. Both conserved end residues are trimmed from each CDR3. Fields, in order: V gene, J gene, CDR3 length, CDR3 protein.

v_call: TRBV19
j_call: TRBJ1-2
cdr3_length: 13
cdr3_aa: ASSAIPGPGDGYT

v_call: TRBV28
j_call: TRBJ2-5
cdr3_length: 13
cdr3_aa: ASSSGGLLFETQY

v_call: TRBV10-3
j_call: TRBJ2-7
cdr3_length: 12
cdr3_aa: AIKSGQGGNEQY

v_call: TRBV6-1
j_call: TRBJ2-4
cdr3_length: 13
cdr3_aa: ASRNRVSGKNIQY

v_call: TRBV6-1
j_call: TRBJ2-7
cdr3_length: 12
cdr3_aa: ASTIGLSSYEQY

v_call: TRBV9
j_call: TRBJ2-7
cdr3_length: 12
cdr3_aa: ASSVGDIDYEQY

v_call: TRBV4-2
j_call: TRBJ1-1
cdr3_length: 11
cdr3_aa: ASSQDLAGEAF

v_call: TRBV20-1
j_call: TRBJ2-2
cdr3_length: 11
cdr3_aa: SASNTYTGELF

v_call: TRBV6-5
j_call: TRBJ1-1
cdr3_length: 10
cdr3_aa: ASSYSTTEAF

v_call: TRBV12-3/TRBV12-4
j_call: TRBJ2-2
cdr3_length: 13
cdr3_aa: ASSPMRAGTGELF

v_call: TRBV12-3/TRBV12-4
j_call: TRBJ1-2
cdr3_length: 12
cdr3_aa: ASSWDTRIYGYT

v_call: TRBV28
j_call: TRBJ1-5
cdr3_length: 13
cdr3_aa: ASSFNWGGNQPQH

v_call: TRBV30
j_call: TRBJ1-1
cdr3_length: 12
cdr3_aa: AWSVLPWDTEAF

v_call: TRBV12-3/TRBV12-4
j_call: TRBJ2-5
cdr3_length: 13
cdr3_aa: ASSSSGGAEETQY

v_call: TRBV11-1
j_call: TRBJ2-3
cdr3_length: 13
cdr3_aa: ASSLERPATDTQY

v_call: TRBV28
j_call: TRBJ1-5
cdr3_length: 15
cdr3_aa: ASSFGTGGNSNQPQH

v_call: TRBV9
j_call: TRBJ1-3
cdr3_length: 12
cdr3_aa: ASSVDGGGNTIY

v_call: TRBV20-1
j_call: TRBJ1-2
cdr3_length: 11
cdr3_aa: SARGGSNYGYT

v_call: TRBV5-1
j_call: TRBJ2-7
cdr3_length: 12
cdr3_aa: ASRLTGRPYEQY

v_call: TRBV5-6
j_call: TRBJ1-1
cdr3_length: 13
cdr3_aa: ASSLQESGSAEAF

v_call: TRBV4-2
j_call: TRBJ2-7
cdr3_length: 13
cdr3_aa: ASSQLDRVGGEQY

v_call: TRBV12-3/TRBV12-4
j_call: TRBJ1-1
cdr3_length: 12
cdr3_aa: ASSLAGPGTEAF